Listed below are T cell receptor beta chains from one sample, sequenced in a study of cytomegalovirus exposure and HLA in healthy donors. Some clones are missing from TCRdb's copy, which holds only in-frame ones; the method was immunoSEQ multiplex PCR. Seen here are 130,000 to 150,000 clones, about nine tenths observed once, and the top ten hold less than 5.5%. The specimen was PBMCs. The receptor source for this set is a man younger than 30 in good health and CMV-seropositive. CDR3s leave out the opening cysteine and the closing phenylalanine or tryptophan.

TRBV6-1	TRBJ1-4	ASSGGDATNEKLF
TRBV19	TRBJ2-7	ASSLRTGTSIYEQY
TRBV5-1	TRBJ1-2	ASSLSTGADGYT
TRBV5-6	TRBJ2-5	ASTSGGTQY
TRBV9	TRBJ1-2	ASSARRDRDSVGGNYGYT
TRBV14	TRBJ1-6	ASSQDKGVISPLH
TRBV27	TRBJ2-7	ASSRHGPEGNEQY
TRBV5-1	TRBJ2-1	ASSSSSGGGEQF
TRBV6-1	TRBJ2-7	ASREDRAPYEQY
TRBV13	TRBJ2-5	ASSSGQGPPSQY
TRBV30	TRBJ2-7	AWSVTATYEQY